The 24 T cell receptor beta chains listed next were all sequenced from one sample in a study of shared clonotypes between healthy human individuals. TCRdb keeps only in-frame clones here, not all; method: immunoSEQ multiplex PCR. The sample carries more than 2 million clones, roughly 94% recorded once. Positive CCR7 selection of CD45RO-negative cells yielded the naive CD8 cells, and terminally differentiated effector memory CD45RA+ cells were excluded. Sequenced material: naive CD8+ T cells sorted from blood. The receptors shown here come from a man between 18 and 35 years old in good health.

The V gene is TRBV7-9, the J gene TRBJ1-2; no clear D gene. In germline, CDR1 is SEHNR, CDR2 FQNEAQ (reference sequence). The V end lost 1 base, the J end lost 0 bases, and 12 bases lay between the germline ends. The CDR3 runs to 16 residues. As DNA, the CDR3 is TGTGCCAGCAGCTTAGAGGGTTCGCCCGCTAACTATGGCTACACCTTC. Translating gives CASSLEGSPANYGYTF.

Comment on this clone: This sample includes further DNA sequences coding for the same CDR3. The rearrangement uses TRBV4-3 and TRBJ2-1, with 10 bases matching TRBD2. Losses at the gene ends were 4 bases for V and 3 bases for J; bases not matched to a gene: 3. The CDR3 loop spans 15 amino acids. Germline lookup yields CDR1 LGHNA and CDR2 YSLEER. CDR3 in DNA: TGCGCCAGCAGCCCACGGACTAGCGGCTACAATGAGCAGTTCTTC. Its protein product is CASSPRTSGYNEQFF.

The chain has TRBV28 and TRBJ2-5, with 10 bases aligning to TRBD2. This CDR3 comprises 13 residues. CDR1 is MDHEN and CDR2 is SYDVKM in the germline V gene. J lost 5 bases, V lost 8 bases, and 5 bases had no gene match. CDR3 sequence reads: CASHPAGGETQYF. The CDR3 DNA reads TGTGCCAGCCACCCAGCGGGGGGGGAGACCCAGTACTTC.

This chain uses TRBV7-2 with TRBJ2-1; D tentatively reads TRBD1 or TRBD2 (5 bases each). Per germline, CDR1 SGHTA and CDR2 FQGNSA. This CDR3 spans 17 amino acids. With 4 bases removed from V and 5 bases from J, the gap between germline ends came to 21 bases. Written as DNA, the CDR3 is TGTGCCAGCAGCTCCCCTAGGCAGGGACCGGCCCACAATGAGCAGTTCTTC. It encodes CASSSPRQGPAHNEQFF.

As to this clone: A junction end diverges from the germline sequence, so it may reflect a read error. The chain employs TRBV2 and TRBJ2-7, with a possible D match to TRBD2 (6 bases). Germline CDR1 SNHLY, CDR2 FYNNEI. The CDR3 sequence is 13 residues long. CDR3 coding DNA: TGTGCAAGCAGCTGGTCAGCGGGCTACGAGCAGTACTTC. It specifies CASSWSAGYEQYF. Complete variable domain (other parts from reference TRBV2 and TRBJ2-7): EPEVTQTPSHQVTQMGQEVILRCVPISNHLYFYWYRQILGQKVEFLVSFYNNEISEKSEIFDDQFSVERPDGSNFTLKIRSTKLEDSAMYFCASSWSAGYEQYFGPGTRLTVT.

The chain couples TRBV2 to TRBJ1-1, with D possibly being TRBD1 (5 bases). Germline CDR1 is SNHLY and CDR2 is FYNNEI. This CDR3 spans 13 amino acids. Trimming took off 1 base at V and 4 bases at J, with 7 bases between the two ends. In DNA, the CDR3 is TGTGCCAGCAGTGAAGAGGGGCTCACTGAAGCTTTCTTT. Translation: CASSEEGLTEAFF.

A note on this clone: Within the sample, other DNA sequences also encode this same CDR3. The rearrangement joins TRBV28 to TRBJ2-2, with D possibly TRBD2 on 6 matching bases. V gave up 6 bases and J gave up 5 bases, with 13 bases separating them. The CDR3 extends over 14 amino acids. Germline V gives CDR1 MDHEN, CDR2 SYDVKM. CDR3 in DNA: TGTGCCAGCAGCCTTCGGGGGTCGACCGGGGAGCTGTTTTTT. Translation: CASSLRGSTGELFF. The variable domain in full, with the rest retrieved from reference TRBV28 and TRBJ2-2, is DVKVTQSSRYLVKRTGEKVFLECVQDMDHENMFWYRQDPGLGLRLIYFSYDVKMKEKGDIPEGYSVSREKKERFSLILESASTNQTSMYLCASSLRGSTGELFFGEGSRLTVL.

A single count supports this clone. The J gene is TRBJ1-2, the V gene TRBV11-3; no clear D. CDR1 SGHNT and CDR2 YENEEA come from the germline V gene. Deletions cut 3 bases from V and 1 base from J, with 6 bases between. The CDR3 contains 13 residues. The CDR3 region is CASSLTDNYGYTF. The CDR3 DNA is TGTGCCAGCAGCTTGACTGATAACTATGGCTACACCTTC.

This clone was seen a single time. The chain combines TRBV5-6 with TRBJ2-5, with D possibly matching TRBD1 (7 bases). CDR3 length: 17 amino acids. CDR1 and CDR2 from the germline V gene are SGHDT and YYEEEE. Trimming left V 0 bases short and J 7 bases short, with 22 bases between. In DNA form, the CDR3 reads TGTGCCAGCAGCTTGGAGGAGGGACAGAGCCAGTTAGGGACCCAGTACTTC. It specifies CASSLEEGQSQLGTQYF. Combining the CDR3 with reference TRBV5-6 and TRBJ2-5 gives the whole variable domain DAGVTQSPTHLIKTRGQQVTLRCSPKSGHDTVSWYQQALGQGPQFIFQYYEEEERQRGNFPDRFSGHQFPNYSSELNVNALLLGDSALYLCASSLEEGQSQLGTQYFGPGTRLLVL.

With respect to this clone: Additional DNA sequences in this sample encode the identical CDR3. This chain uses TRBV4-1 with TRBJ2-7, with a weak D call TRBD1 (6 bases). The CDR3 runs 14 residues. CDR1 is MGHRA and CDR2 is YSYEKL in the germline V gene. V lost 0 bases and J 2 bases, leaving 8 bases between the germline ends. This CDR3 reads CASSQDPGAYEQYF. The CDR3 DNA sequence: TGCGCCAGCAGCCAAGATCCAGGGGCCTACGAGCAGTACTTC.

The chain recombines TRBV6-5 with TRBJ2-2; D ambiguous. The CDR3 is 15 residues long. V lost 2 bases to trimming and J lost 2 bases, with 9 bases between them. Germline values: CDR1 MNHEY, CDR2 SVGAGI. The CDR3 here is CASSYRLDNTGELFF. For the CDR3, the DNA is TGTGCCAGCAGTTACCGGCTGGACAACACCGGGGAGCTGTTTTTT.

V gene TRBV14 combines with J gene TRBJ2-7; TRBD1 agrees at 8 bases. V trimming: 0 bases; J trimming: 2 bases; junction bases outside the gene matches: 9. Germline CDR1 SGHDN, CDR2 FVKESK. The CDR3 length is 17 residues. The CDR3 sequence is CASSQDGMDREAYEQYF. The CDR3 bases are TGTGCCAGCAGCCAAGATGGGATGGACAGGGAGGCCTACGAGCAGTACTTC.

This rearrangement joins TRBV9 to TRBJ2-7; 12 nucleotides align to TRBD2. Trimming removed 4 bases from V and 5 bases from J; junction bases left unmatched: 7. CDR1 is SGDLS and CDR2 is YYNGEE in the germline V gene. This CDR3 spans 15 amino acids. The CDR3 region is CASSPRLAGVNEQYF. In DNA form, the CDR3 reads TGTGCCAGCAGCCCCCGACTAGCGGGAGTTAACGAGCAGTACTTC.

DNA for the CDR3: TGTGCCAGCAGCTTAGTGCGGGAGCTTGAGACCCAGTACTTC. Translation: CASSLVRELETQYF. The chain joins TRBV7-9 to TRBJ2-5; TRBD2 agrees at 7 bases. V trimming: 1 base; J trimming: 5 bases; junction bases outside the gene matches: 4. This CDR3 spans 14 amino acids. Looked up from germline, CDR1 is SEHNR and CDR2 is FQNEAQ (reference sequence).

As concerns this clone: In the same sample, other DNA sequences code for this CDR3. CDR3 nucleotides: TGTGCCAGCAGCTTAGGACAGGGTGGCTCCTACGAGCAGTACTTC. The encoded protein is CASSLGQGGSYEQYF. V usage is TRBV5-4 and J usage is TRBJ2-7, with 8 bases aligning to TRBD1. The CDR3 runs 15 residues. Trimming cost V 2 bases and J 0 bases; bases outside gene matches: 4. CDR1 SGHNT and CDR2 YYREEE come from the germline V gene (reference sequence). The whole variable domain, remainder taken from reference TRBV5-4 and TRBJ2-7, is ETGVTQSPTHLIKTRGQQVTLRCSSQSGHNTVSWYQQALGQGPQFIFQYYREEENGRGNFPPRFSGLQFPNYSSELNVNALELDDSALYLCASSLGQGGSYEQYFGPGTRLTVT.

This chain joins TRBV27 and TRBJ2-7, with 10 bases identical to TRBD1. The ends lost 1 base at V and 1 base at J; junction bases unmatched: 7. The CDR3 length is 17 residues. CDR1 MNHEY and CDR2 SMNVEV come from the germline V gene (reference sequence). CDR3 sequence: CASSLLTGTGASYEQYF. The CDR3 DNA sequence: TGTGCCAGCAGTTTATTAACTGGGACAGGGGCATCCTACGAGCAGTACTTC.

The chain joins TRBV5-6 to TRBJ2-7; 8 bases map to TRBD1. CDR3 size: 14 residues. The germline CDR1 and CDR2 sequences are SGHDT and YYEEEE. With V trimmed by 4 bases and J by 3 bases, 6 bases remained unmatched. The DNA of the CDR3 is TGTGCCAGCAGCCCTACAGGGGGTCTCTACGAGCAGTACTTC. Its translation is CASSPTGGLYEQYF.

The genes are TRBV7-3 and TRBJ2-7; tentatively, D is TRBD1 (6 bases). V lost 2 bases and J lost 4, with 12 bases in between. The CDR3 spans 14 residues. Germline V gene data show CDR1 as SGHTA and CDR2 as FQGTGA. The chain's CDR3 is CASSLGVGAYEQYF. CDR3 sequence (DNA): TGTGCCAGCAGCTTAGGTGTGGGGGCTTACGAGCAGTACTTC.

The rearrangement joins TRBV6-5 to TRBJ1-4, with D unresolved. Germline V gene lookup returns CDR1 MNHEY and CDR2 SVGAGI. The CDR3 is 14 amino acids. Trimming left V 0 bases short and J 6 bases short, with 8 bases between. The CDR3 DNA follows: TGTGCCAGCAGTTACTCGACTTTGGATGAAAAACTGTTTTTT. This sequence encodes CASSYSTLDEKLFF.

V is TRBV4-1 and J is TRBJ2-7; possibly TRBD2 for D (5 bases). In germline, CDR1 is MGHRA, CDR2 YSYEKL. V lost 1 base to trimming and J lost 3 bases, with 13 bases between them. This CDR3 spans 15 amino acids. This chain's CDR3 is CASSQAVGLDYEQYF. CDR3 coding DNA: TGCGCCAGCAGCCAAGCTGTAGGACTCGACTACGAGCAGTACTTC.

The CDR3 spells CASSLGAWQGLQETQYF. In DNA form, the CDR3 reads TGTGCCAGCAGCTTGGGAGCTTGGCAGGGGCTCCAAGAGACCCAGTACTTC. The V call is TRBV11-2, the J call TRBJ2-5; D is perhaps TRBD1 (6 bases). This CDR3 has 17 residues. CDR1 SGHAT and CDR2 FQNNGV come from the germline V gene. Trimming pared 3 bases from V and 1 base from J, leaving 18 bases between.

In nucleotides, the CDR3 is TGTGCCAGCAGTGAGGCGGGGTACACAGATACGCAGTATTTT. This sequence encodes CASSEAGYTDTQYF. This sequence joins TRBV27 and TRBJ2-3, with TRBD2 as a possible D gene (6 bases). V was cut by 5 bases and J by 2 bases, with 11 bases left in between. This CDR3 has 14 amino acids. CDR1 and CDR2 from the germline V gene are MNHEY and SMNVEV (reference sequence).

The chain combines TRBV9 with TRBJ2-5, with TRBD2 as a possible D gene (6 bases). V lost 0 bases and J lost 5, with 14 bases in between. The CDR3 is 15 residues long. Per the germline V gene, CDR1 is SGDLS and CDR2 is YYNGEE. The CDR3 DNA reads TGTGCCAGCAGCGTAGGGGCGGGAAATTCGGAGACCCAGTACTTC. Residues: CASSVGAGNSETQYF.

The V and J genes are TRBV2 and TRBJ2-1, with TRBD2 matching over 11 bases. This CDR3 region has 14 residues. Per the germline V gene, CDR1 is SNHLY and CDR2 is FYNNEI. After removal of 8 bases from V and 10 bases from J, the junction contained 10 bases not matched to a gene. The CDR3 coding sequence is TGTGCCAGCGGGTCCGGGACTAGCGGAGACGAGCAGTTCTTC. Amino acids: CASGSGTSGDEQFF.